This entry features one TCR beta chain sequence. Germline is not matched at one junction end, which may reflect a read error. Each CDR3 protein is one row after TCRdb ran MiXCR on the PCR reads. The repertoire holds 79,000 or so distinct CDR3 sequences, around 50% seen once, with roughly 11% in the top ten. The sample comes from a study of CDR3 diversity in severe acne. This TCR came from a male donor with severe acne vulgaris. Input material: blood.

CDR3 nucleotide sequence: TGCGCCAGCAGCCAAGAGGACAGGCCGTACCAAGAGACCCAGTACTTC. It translates to CASSQEDRPYQETQYF. This sequence joins TRBV2 and TRBJ2-7, with 7 nucleotides matching TRBD1. The assigned J gene may be wrong: the sequence end matches TRBJ2-5 better. Germline V gene sequence: CDR1 SNHLY, CDR2 FYNNEI. The CDR3 runs 16 residues.